This entry is about one TCR beta chain. The sample comes from a study of blood T cell repertoires in COVID-19. Per the original methods: Reference gene primer amplification yielded estimated nucleated cell counts. Using immunoSEQ multiplex PCR, the repertoire was profiled, and TCRdb retains in-frame clones only, with some absent. V, J and clone size derive from that table, while D and trimming were established from the DNA sequence. The table has 220,000 or so clones, around 90% seen once; the top ten hold over 12%. The sample comprised PBMCs or T cells enriched from blood (not recorded which). The source of this sequence is a man in his thirties or forties who had been exposed to COVID-19.

The CDR3: CASSPPSADTQYF. The CDR3 nucleotides are TGTGCCAGCTCACCACCGAGCGCGGATACGCAGTATTTT. V is TRBV18 and J is TRBJ2-3, with D unresolved. Germline V gives CDR1 KGHSH, CDR2 LQKENI. This CDR3 contains 13 residues. The V end was cut by 0 bases, the J end by 6 bases, with 7 bases between.